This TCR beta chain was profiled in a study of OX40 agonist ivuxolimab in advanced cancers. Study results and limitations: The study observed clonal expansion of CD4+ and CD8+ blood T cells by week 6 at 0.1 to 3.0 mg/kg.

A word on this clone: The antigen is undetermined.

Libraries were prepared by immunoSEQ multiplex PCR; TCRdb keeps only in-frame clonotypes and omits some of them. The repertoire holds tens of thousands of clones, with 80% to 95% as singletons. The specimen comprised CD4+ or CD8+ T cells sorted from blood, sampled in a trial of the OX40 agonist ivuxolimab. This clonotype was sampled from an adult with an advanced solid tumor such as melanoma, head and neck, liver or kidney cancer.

DNA for the CDR3: TGTGCCAGCCTGGGGGGGGGCAGTAATTCACCCCTCCACTTT. Its protein product is CASLGGGSNSPLHF. The rearrangement joins TRBV6-6 to TRBJ1-6; D possibly corresponds to TRBD1 (6 bases). V was trimmed by 8 bases and J by 6 bases, leaving 14 bases between them. Germline V gene data show CDR1 as MNHNY and CDR2 as SVGAGI (reference sequence). This CDR3 spans 14 amino acids.